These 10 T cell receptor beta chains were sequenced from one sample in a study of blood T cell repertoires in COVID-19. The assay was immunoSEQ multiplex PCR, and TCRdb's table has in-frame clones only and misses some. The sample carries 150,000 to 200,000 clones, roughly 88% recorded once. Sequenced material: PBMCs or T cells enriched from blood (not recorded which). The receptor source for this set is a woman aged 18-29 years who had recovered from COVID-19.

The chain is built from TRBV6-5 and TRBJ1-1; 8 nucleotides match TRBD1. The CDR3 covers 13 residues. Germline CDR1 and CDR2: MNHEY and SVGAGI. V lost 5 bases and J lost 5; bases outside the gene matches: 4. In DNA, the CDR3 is TGTGCCAGCAGTCAATACAGGGGGACTGAAGCTTTCTTT. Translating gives CASSQYRGTEAFF.

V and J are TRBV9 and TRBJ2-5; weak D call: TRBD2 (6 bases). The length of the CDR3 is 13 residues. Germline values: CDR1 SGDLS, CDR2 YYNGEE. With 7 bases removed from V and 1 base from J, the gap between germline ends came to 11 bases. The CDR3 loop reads CASGSGLQETQYF. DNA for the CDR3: TGTGCCAGCGGAAGCGGGCTCCAAGAGACCCAGTACTTC.

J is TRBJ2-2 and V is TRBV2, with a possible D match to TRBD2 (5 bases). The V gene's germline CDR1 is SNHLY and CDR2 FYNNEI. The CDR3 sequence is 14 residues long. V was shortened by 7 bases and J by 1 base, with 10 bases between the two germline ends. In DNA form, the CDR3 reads TGTGCCAGCACCGAGGGAGTGAACACCGGGGAGCTGTTTTTT. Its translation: CASTEGVNTGELFF.

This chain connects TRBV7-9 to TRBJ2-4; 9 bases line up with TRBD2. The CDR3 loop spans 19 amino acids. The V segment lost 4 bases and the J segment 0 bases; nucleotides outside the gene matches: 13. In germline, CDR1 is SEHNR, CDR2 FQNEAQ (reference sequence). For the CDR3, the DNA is TGTGCCAGCAGCTCATATAGCGGGAGAAGGCTTCTAGCCAAAAACATTCAGTACTTC. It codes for CASSSYSGRRLLAKNIQYF.

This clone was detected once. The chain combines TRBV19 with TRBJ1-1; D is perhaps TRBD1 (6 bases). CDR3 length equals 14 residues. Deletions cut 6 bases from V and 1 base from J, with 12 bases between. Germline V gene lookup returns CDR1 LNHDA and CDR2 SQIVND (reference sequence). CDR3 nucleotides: TGTGCCAGTAGGTCGCGGGGGCAGAACACTGAAGCTTTCTTT. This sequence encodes CASRSRGQNTEAFF.

The CDR3 DNA reads as TGTGCCAGCAGTTTTGTGGGGGGGACCCAAGAGACCCAGTACTTC. This sequence encodes CASSFVGGTQETQYF. This chain joins TRBV28 and TRBJ2-5; 7 bases are shared with TRBD2. V shed 3 bases, J shed 1 base, and the junction held 5 bases outside the gene matches. The CDR3 loop spans 15 amino acids. Germline-derived CDR1 and CDR2 are MDHEN and SYDVKM.

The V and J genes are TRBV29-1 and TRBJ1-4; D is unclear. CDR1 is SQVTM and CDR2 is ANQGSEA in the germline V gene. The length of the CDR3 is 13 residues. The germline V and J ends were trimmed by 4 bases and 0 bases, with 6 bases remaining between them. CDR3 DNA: TGCAGCGTTGTTGGAGCAACTAATGAAAAACTGTTTTTT. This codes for CSVVGATNEKLFF.

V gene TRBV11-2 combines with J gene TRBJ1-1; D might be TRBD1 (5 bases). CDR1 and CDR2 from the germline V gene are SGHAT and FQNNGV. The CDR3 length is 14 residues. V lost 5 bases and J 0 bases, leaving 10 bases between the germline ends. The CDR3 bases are TGTGCCAGCAGCCGGACACCCATGAACACTGAAGCTTTCTTT. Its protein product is CASSRTPMNTEAFF.

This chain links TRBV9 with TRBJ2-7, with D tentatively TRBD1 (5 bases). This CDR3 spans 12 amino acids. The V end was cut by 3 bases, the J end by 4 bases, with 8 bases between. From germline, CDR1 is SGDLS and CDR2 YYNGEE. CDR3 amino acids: CASSGQGYEQYF. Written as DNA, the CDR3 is TGTGCCAGCAGCGGGCAGGGTTACGAGCAGTACTTC.

The CDR3 protein is CASSENPRRGGPLGTQYF. CDR3 DNA: TGTGCCAGCAGTGAAAACCCTCGTCGGGGGGGCCCCCTCGGGACCCAGTACTTC. The chain links TRBV2 to TRBJ2-5; 8 nucleotides agree with TRBD2. Germline CDR1 and CDR2: SNHLY and FYNNEI. J lost 7 bases, V lost 2 bases, and 18 bases had no gene match. The CDR3 is 18 amino acids. The whole variable domain, remainder taken from reference TRBV2 and TRBJ2-5, is EPEVTQTPSHQVTQMGQEVILRCVPISNHLYFYWYRQILGQKVEFLVSFYNNEISEKSEIFDDQFSVERPDGSNFTLKIRSTKLEDSAMYFCASSENPRRGGPLGTQYFGPGTRLLVL.